A single sample gave rise to the 9 T cell receptor beta chains below, sequenced in a study of molecular identifiers for immune sequencing clone quantification. MiXCR was run by TCRdb on the PCR reads, yielding one entry per CDR3 protein. The sample carries a few hundred thousand distinct CDR3 sequences, roughly 24% recorded once. The sequenced material came from naive CD8+ T cells from blood, with Jurkat cell RNA spiked in. Specified subset: FACS-sorted CD8+CD4-CCR7+CD45RA+ naive T cells. These receptors came from a human donor in good health. Some libraries in this study had Jurkat cell RNA spiked in.

The J gene is TRBJ1-1, the V gene TRBV4-1; D is uncertain. CDR1 and CDR2 from the germline V gene are MGHRA and YSYEKL. This CDR3 has 15 amino acids. V shed 1 base and J shed 0 bases, with 9 bases lying between them. CDR3 region: CASSQVPVMNTEAFF. DNA of the CDR3: TGCGCCAGCAGCCAAGTCCCCGTTATGAACACTGAAGCTTTCTTT.

To note about this clonotype: With a much larger clone just one base away, this may be a read error. This rearrangement joins TRBV20-1 to TRBJ1-1; no definite D call. The length of the CDR3 is 14 residues. Trimming took off 0 bases at V and 6 bases at J, with 14 bases between the two ends. Looked up from germline, CDR1 is DFQATT and CDR2 is SNEGSKA (reference sequence). The CDR3 sequence is CSARDIGIIAEAFF. In DNA form, the CDR3 reads TGCAGTGCTAGAGATATAGGGATAATTGCTGAAGCTTTCTTT.

For this clonotype: As the CDR3 is not closed by the conserved phenylalanine or tryptophan, this likely results from a read error. The chain couples TRBV24-1 to TRBJ2-2; TRBD2 matches 10 bases. Trimming cost V 2 bases and J 4 bases; bases outside gene matches: 6. The CDR3 sequence is 17 residues long. CDR1 and CDR2 (germline): KGHDR, SFDVKD. The CDR3 region is CATSDSGLAESTGELFS. CDR3 DNA sequence: TGTGCCACCAGTGATTCTGGACTAGCGGAAAGCACCGGGGAGCTGTTTTCT.

The DNA of the CDR3 is TGTGCCAGCAGCAATAAGGGGGCCCCACGGAAAAACATTCAGTACTTC. This gives the protein CASSNKGAPRKNIQYF. The chain is built from TRBV21-1 and TRBJ2-4; the table assigns TRBD1, which was not confirmed against the DNA. TRBV21-1 is annotated as a pseudogene. The CDR3 spans 16 residues.

V gene TRBV7-9 combines with J gene TRBJ2-3; 15 positions match TRBD2. CDR3 length equals 17 residues. V lost 5 bases, J lost 4 bases, and 7 bases stayed unmatched. The germline V gene encodes CDR1 SEHNR and CDR2 FQNEAQ (reference sequence). CDR3: CASSHGLAGGPADTQYF. CDR3 in DNA: TGTGCCAGCAGCCATGGACTAGCGGGAGGGCCGGCAGATACGCAGTATTTT.

For this clonotype: A clone one base away is much larger, so this may be a read error. The chain recombines TRBV2 with TRBJ2-3, with D possibly being TRBD1 or TRBD2 (5 bases each). This CDR3 is 15 amino acids long. Germline CDR1 and CDR2: SNHLY and FYNNEI. This CDR3 is CASSEVGIGADAQYF. CDR3 DNA: TGTGCCAGCAGTGAAGTGGGGATCGGGGCAGATGCGCAGTATTTT. Together with reference TRBV2 and TRBJ2-3, the CDR3 gives the full variable domain: EPEVTQTPSHQVTQMGQEVILRCVPISNHLYFYWYRQILGQKVEFLVSFYNNEISEKSEIFDDQFSVERPDGSNFTLKIRSTKLEDSAMYFCASSEVGIGADAQYFGPGTRLTVL.

This clonotype was counted at least ten times. V is TRBV5-1 and J is TRBJ1-1, with D maybe TRBD1 (5 bases). Germline V gene data show CDR1 as SGHRS and CDR2 as YFSETQ. The germline V and J ends were trimmed by 0 bases and 4 bases, with 13 bases remaining between them. There are 15 residues in the CDR3. CDR3 sequence reads: CASSLASRDPTEAFF. The CDR3 DNA reads TGCGCCAGCAGCTTGGCGTCCAGGGACCCCACTGAAGCTTTCTTT.

The chain couples TRBV7-9 to TRBJ2-7; either TRBD1 or TRBD2 may supply D (5 bases each). CDR1 SEHNR and CDR2 FQNEAQ come from the germline V gene (reference sequence). V was clipped by 3 bases and J by 12 bases, with 21 bases between them. This CDR3 has 14 amino acids. The CDR3 sequence is CASSLSVGTYGRYF. CDR3 sequence (DNA): TGTGCCAGCAGCTTGTCTGTAGGGACCTACGGGCGGTACTTC.

This clonotype has at least ten counts. The rearrangement uses TRBV11-2 and TRBJ2-7; possibly TRBD1 for D (6 bases). V lost 3 bases, J lost 2 bases, and 17 bases lay in between. This CDR3 is built from 16 residues. Per germline, CDR1 SGHAT and CDR2 FQNNGV. The CDR3 protein is CASSLGPGTPTYEQYF. As DNA, the CDR3 is TGTGCCAGCAGCTTGGGGCCCGGGACACCTACCTACGAGCAGTACTTC. Based on the CDR3 plus reference TRBV11-2 and TRBJ2-7, the full variable domain is EAGVAQSPRYKIIEKRQSVAFWCNPISGHATLYWYQQILGQGPKLLIQFQNNGVVDDSQLPKDRFSAERLKGVDSTLKIQPAKLEDSAVYLCASSLGPGTPTYEQYFGPGTRLTVT.